This T cell receptor beta chain was sequenced during a study of cytomegalovirus exposure and HLA in healthy donors. Across the study: An analysis done earlier identified about 100 million unique TCR beta sequences from approximately 170 million T cells. Overall study findings and caveats: One variant, a missense change in DCLRE1C, was linked in a later analysis to TCR beta V- and J-gene trimming. Later analysis suggested most CMV-associated TCR beta chains were HLA-restricted.

The PCR employed 60 Vbeta primers together with 13 Jbeta primers. Using immunoSEQ multiplex PCR, the repertoire was profiled, and TCRdb retains in-frame clones only, with some absent. The sample lists approximately 130,000 clones, more than 80% occurring once. Remarks on this clone: What it recognizes is unknown.

The receptor was derived from a woman in her 30s in good health and CMV-seropositive. What was sequenced was PBMCs.

The CDR3, as DNA: TGTGCCAGCAGCTTGGGACAGGGTAAAGAGACCCAGTACTTC. Residues: CASSLGQGKETQYF. This chain links TRBV5-5 with TRBJ2-5, with 7 bases fitting TRBD1. This CDR3 has 14 residues. Germline V CDR1 and CDR2: SGHKS, YYEKEE (reference sequence). Trimming cost V 0 bases and J 3 bases; bases outside gene matches: 2.